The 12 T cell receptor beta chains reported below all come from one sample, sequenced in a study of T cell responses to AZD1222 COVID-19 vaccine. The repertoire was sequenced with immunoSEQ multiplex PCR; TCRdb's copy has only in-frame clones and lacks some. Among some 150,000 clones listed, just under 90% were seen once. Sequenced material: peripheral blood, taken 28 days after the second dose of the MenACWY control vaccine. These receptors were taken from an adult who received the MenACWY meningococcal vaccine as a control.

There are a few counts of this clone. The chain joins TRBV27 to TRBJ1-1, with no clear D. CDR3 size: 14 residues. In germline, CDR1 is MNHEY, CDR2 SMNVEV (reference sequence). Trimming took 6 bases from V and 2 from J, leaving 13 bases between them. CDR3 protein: CASSTGLLNTEAFF. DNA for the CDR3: TGTGCCAGCAGCACCGGACTGCTTAACACTGAAGCTTTCTTT.

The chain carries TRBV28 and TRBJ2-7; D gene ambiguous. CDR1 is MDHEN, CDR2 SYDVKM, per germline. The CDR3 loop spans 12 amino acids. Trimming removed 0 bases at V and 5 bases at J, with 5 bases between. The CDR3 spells CASSLWANEQYF. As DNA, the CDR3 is TGTGCCAGCAGTTTATGGGCCAACGAGCAGTACTTC.

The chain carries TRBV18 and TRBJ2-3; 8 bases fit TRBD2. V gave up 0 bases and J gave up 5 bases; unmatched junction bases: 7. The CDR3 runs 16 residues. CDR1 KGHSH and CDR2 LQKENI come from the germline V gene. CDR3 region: CASSPPSAGAKDTQYF. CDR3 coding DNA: TGTGCCAGCTCACCACCTTCAGCGGGAGCAAAAGATACGCAGTATTTT.

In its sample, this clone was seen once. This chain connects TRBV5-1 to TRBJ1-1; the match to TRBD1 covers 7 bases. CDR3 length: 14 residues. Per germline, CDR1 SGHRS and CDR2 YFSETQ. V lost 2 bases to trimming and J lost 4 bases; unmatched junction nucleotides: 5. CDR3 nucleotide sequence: TGCGCCAGCAGCTTACAGGGGCAGGTCACTGAAGCTTTCTTT. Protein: CASSLQGQVTEAFF.

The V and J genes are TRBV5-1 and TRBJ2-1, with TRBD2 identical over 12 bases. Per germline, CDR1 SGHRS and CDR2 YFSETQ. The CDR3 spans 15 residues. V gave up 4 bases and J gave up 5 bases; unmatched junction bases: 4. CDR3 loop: CASSKGLAGNNEQFF. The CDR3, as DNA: TGCGCCAGCAGCAAAGGACTAGCGGGGAACAATGAGCAGTTCTTC.

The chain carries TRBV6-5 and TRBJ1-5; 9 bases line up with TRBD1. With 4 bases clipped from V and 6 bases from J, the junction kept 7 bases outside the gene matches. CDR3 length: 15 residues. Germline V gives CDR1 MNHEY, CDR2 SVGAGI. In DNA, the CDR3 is TGTGCCAGCAGTTGGGACAGGGAGCAAGGTCAGCCCCAGCATTTT. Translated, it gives CASSWDREQGQPQHF.

The CDR3 DNA reads TGTGCCAGCAGTCCCAGGACAGGGGGCTACGAGCAGTACTTC. Translation gives CASSPRTGGYEQYF. The rearrangement joins TRBV3-1 (or the pseudogene TRBV3-2) to TRBJ2-7; 10 bases fit TRBD1. The V segment lost 6 bases and the J segment 3 bases; nucleotides outside the gene matches: 5. The CDR3 is made up of 14 amino acids. The germline V gene encodes CDR1 LGHDT and CDR2 YNNKEL (reference sequence).

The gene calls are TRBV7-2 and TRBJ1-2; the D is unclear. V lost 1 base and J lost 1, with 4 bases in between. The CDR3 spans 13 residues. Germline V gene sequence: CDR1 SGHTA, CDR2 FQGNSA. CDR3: CASSLVHNYGYTF. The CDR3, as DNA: TGTGCCAGCAGCTTAGTCCATAACTATGGCTACACCTTC. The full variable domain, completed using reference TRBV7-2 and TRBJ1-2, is GAGVSQSPSNKVTEKGKDVELRCDPISGHTALYWYRQSLGQGLEFLIYFQGNSAPDKSGLPSDRFSAERTGGSVSTLTIQRTQQEDSAVYLCASSLVHNYGYTFGSGTRLTVV.

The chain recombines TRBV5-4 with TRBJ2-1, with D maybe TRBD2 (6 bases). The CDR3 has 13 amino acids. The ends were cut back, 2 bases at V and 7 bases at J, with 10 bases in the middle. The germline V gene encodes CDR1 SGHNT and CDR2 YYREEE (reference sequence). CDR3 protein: CASSFPGRNEQFF. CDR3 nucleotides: TGTGCCAGCAGCTTTCCGGGGAGGAATGAGCAGTTCTTC.

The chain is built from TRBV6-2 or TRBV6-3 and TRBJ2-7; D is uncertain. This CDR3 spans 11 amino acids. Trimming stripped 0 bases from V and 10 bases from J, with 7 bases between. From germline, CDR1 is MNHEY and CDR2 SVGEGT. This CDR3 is CASSYSAVQYF. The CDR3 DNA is TGTGCCAGCAGTTACTCGGCTGTTCAGTACTTC.

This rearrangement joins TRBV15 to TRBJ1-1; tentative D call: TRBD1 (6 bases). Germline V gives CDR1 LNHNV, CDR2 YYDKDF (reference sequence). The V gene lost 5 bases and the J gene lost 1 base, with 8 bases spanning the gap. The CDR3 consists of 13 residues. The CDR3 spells CATSGGSNTEAFF. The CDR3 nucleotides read TGTGCCACCAGCGGGGGCTCGAACACTGAAGCTTTCTTT.

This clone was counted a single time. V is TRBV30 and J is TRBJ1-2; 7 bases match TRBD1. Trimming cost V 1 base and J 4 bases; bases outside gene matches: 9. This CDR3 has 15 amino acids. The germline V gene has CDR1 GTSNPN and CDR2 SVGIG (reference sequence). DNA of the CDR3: TGTGCCTGGAGTGGGGACAGTCAAGGAGGCTATGGCTACACCTTC. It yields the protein CAWSGDSQGGYGYTF.